This entry describes one T cell receptor beta chain. Antigen: not known. CDR3 length equals 11 residues. Looked up from germline, CDR1 is SQVTM and CDR2 is ANQGSEA. CD45RO-negative, CCR7-selected cells formed the naive CD8 fraction, which excluded terminally differentiated effector memory CD45RA+ cells. Sequencing was performed with immunoSEQ multiplex PCR; in TCRdb, only in-frame clones are kept and a portion is missing. The table has about 1.9 million clones, 93% seen once. The sample is drawn from a study of shared clonotypes between healthy human individuals. General study results and limits: The study found lower generation probabilities in non-shared clonotypes than in those shared by all four donors.

The TCR comes from a man between 18 and 29 years old in good health. Some clones in this sample may be carry-over from other donors' samples. The chain has TRBV29-1 and TRBJ2-5; D uncertain. The J call is uncertain, as TRBJ2-7 better fits the DNA end. The sequencing input was naive CD8+ T cells from PBMCs. CDR3 loop: CSVDNSYEQYF. For the CDR3, the DNA is TGCAGCGTTGACAACTCCTACGAGCAGTACTTC.